This TCR beta chain appears in the sequencing data of a study of T cell responses to AZD1222 COVID-19 vaccine. This table comes from immunoSEQ multiplex PCR, and its TCRdb copy is limited to in-frame clones, with some not included. The sample includes about 73,000 clones, 80% of them seen just once. The CDR3 is made up of 15 amino acids. The V segment lost 4 bases and the J segment 1 base; nucleotides outside the gene matches: 2. Germline V lookup: CDR1 SGDLS, CDR2 YYNGEE. This chain connects TRBV9 to TRBJ2-2; 9 nucleotides align to TRBD2. This receptor was identified in an adult who received the AZD1222 COVID-19 vaccine. Source: peripheral blood, taken 28 days after the second AZD1222 dose. Here the CDR3 reads CASSPAGGNTGELFF. CDR3 sequence (DNA): TGTGCCAGCAGCCCAGCGGGAGGGAACACCGGGGAGCTGTTTTTT.